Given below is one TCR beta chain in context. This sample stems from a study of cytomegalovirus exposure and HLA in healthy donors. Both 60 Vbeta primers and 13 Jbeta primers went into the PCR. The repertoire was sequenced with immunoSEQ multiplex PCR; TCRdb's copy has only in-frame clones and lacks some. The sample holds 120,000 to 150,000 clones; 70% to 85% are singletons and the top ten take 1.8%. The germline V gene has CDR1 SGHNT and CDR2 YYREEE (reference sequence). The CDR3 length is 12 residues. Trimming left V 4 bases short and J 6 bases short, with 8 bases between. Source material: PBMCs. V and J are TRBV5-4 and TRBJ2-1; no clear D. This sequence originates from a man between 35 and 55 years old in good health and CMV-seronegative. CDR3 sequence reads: CASSPLSNEQFF. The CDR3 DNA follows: TGTGCCAGCAGCCCTCTCTCCAATGAGCAGTTCTTC.